One T cell receptor (beta chain) is described in this entry. Antigen unknown. The sample belongs to a study of CD8 T cells in Susac syndrome. Reverse transcription used roughly 0.45 to 1 ug RNA and random hexamers. TCRdb independently ran MiXCR on the immunoSEQ multiplex PCR reads; one entry per CDR3 protein. The profile covers approximately 150,000 distinct CDR3 sequences, with over 85% appearing a single time and just over 0.13% taken by the ten largest. Findings of the study overall: It was acknowledged in the study that the number of individuals who were included in its TCR sequencing and HLA analysis was relatively small.

CD8+ and CD4+ T cells circulating in blood were sequenced for TCR beta. Negative isolation yielded the CD8+ and CD4+ T cells, while FACS enriched the TEMRA cells. Germline V CDR1 and CDR2: KGHSH, LQKENI. The length of the CDR3 is 14 residues. V was shortened by 3 bases and J by 2 bases, with 11 bases between the two germline ends. V is TRBV18 and J is TRBJ2-7; D unclear. The source material was CD4+ T cells from PBMCs. The clonotype was recovered from a human donor in good health. The CDR3 DNA follows: TGTGCCAGCTCACCTAAGGACGGCACCTACGAGCAGTACTTC. It codes for CASSPKDGTYEQYF.